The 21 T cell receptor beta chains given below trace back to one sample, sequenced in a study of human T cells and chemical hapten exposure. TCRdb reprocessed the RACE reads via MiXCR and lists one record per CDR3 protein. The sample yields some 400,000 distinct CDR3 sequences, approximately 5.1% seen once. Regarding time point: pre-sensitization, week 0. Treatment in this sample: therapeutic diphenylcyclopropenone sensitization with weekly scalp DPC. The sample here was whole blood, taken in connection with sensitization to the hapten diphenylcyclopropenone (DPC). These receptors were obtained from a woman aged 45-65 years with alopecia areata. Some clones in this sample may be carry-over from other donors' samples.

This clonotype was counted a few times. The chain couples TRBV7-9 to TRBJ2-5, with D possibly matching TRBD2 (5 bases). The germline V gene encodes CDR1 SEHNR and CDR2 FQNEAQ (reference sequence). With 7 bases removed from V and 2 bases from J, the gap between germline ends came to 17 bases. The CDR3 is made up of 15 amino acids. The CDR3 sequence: CASTPGQRYQETQYF. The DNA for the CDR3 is TGTGCCAGCACCCCCGGGCAGCGGTATCAAGAGACCCAGTACTTC.

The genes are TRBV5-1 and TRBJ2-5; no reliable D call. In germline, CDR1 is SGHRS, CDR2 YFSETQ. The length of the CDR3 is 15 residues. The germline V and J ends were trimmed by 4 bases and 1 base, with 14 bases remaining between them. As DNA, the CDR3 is TGCGCCAGCAGCCCGGACCTATTCCCCCAAGAGACCCAGTACTTC. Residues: CASSPDLFPQETQYF.

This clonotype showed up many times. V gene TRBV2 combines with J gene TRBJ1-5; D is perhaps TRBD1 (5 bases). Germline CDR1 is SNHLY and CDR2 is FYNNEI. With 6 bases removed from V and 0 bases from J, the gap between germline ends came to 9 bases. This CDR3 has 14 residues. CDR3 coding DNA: TGTGCCAGCAGGGACAAGTTTAGCAATCAGCCCCAGCATTTT. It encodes CASRDKFSNQPQHF.

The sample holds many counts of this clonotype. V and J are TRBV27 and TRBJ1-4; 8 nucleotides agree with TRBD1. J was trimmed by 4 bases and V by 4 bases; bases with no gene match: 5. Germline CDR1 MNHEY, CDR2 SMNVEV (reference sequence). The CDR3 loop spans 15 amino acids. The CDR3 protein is CASSSQTGVNEKLFF. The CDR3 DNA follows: TGTGCCAGCAGTTCCCAGACAGGGGTTAATGAAAAACTGTTTTTT.

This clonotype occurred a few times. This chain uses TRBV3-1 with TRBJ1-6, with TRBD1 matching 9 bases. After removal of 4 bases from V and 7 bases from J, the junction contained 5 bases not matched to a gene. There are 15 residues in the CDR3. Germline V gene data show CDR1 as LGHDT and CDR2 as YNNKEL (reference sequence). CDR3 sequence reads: CASSRLDRGNSPLHF. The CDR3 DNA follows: TGTGCCAGCAGCCGCCTAGACAGGGGGAATTCACCCCTCCACTTT.

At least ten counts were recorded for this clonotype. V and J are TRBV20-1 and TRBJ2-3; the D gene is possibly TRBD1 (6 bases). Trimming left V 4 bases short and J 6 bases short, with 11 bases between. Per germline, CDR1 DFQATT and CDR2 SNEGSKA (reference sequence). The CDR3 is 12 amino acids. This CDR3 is CSANDGQDTQYF. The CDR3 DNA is TGCAGTGCTAACGACGGACAGGATACGCAGTATTTT.

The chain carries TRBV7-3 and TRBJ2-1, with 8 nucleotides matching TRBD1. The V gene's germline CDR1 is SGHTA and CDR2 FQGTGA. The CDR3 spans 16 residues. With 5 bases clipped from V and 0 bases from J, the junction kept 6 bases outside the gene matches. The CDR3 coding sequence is TGTGCCAGCAGCCAAGCAGGGGGCAGCTCCTACAATGAGCAGTTCTTC. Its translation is CASSQAGGSSYNEQFF.

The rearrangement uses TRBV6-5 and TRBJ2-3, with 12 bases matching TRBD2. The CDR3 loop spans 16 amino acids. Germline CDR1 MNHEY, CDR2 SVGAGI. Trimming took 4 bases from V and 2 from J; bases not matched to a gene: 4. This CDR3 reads CASSSGLAGPTDTQYF. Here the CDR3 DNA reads TGTGCCAGCAGTTCCGGACTAGCGGGACCCACAGATACGCAGTATTTT.

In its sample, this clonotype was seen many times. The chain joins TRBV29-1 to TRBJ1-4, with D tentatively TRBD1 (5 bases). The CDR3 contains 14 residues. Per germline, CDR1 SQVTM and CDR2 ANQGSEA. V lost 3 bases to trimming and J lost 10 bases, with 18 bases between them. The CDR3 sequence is CSVDRVPGTVKLFF. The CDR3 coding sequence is TGCAGCGTTGACAGGGTCCCTGGGACTGTAAAACTGTTTTTT.

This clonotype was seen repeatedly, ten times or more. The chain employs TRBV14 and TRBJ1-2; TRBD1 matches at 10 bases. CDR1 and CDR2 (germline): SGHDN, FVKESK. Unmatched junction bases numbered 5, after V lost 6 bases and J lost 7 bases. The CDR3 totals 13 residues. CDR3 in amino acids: CASRPTGGSGYTF. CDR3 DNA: TGTGCCAGCAGACCGACAGGGGGCTCTGGCTACACCTTC.

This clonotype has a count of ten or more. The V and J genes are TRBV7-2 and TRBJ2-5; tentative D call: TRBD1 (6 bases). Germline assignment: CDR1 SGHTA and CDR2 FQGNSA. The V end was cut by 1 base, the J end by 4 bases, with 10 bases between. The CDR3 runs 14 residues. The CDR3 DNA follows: TGTGCCAGCAGCTTAGGTTGGGGGCGAGAGACCCAGTACTTC. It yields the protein CASSLGWGRETQYF. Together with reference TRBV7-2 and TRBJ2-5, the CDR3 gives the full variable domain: GAGVSQSPSNKVTEKGKDVELRCDPISGHTALYWYRQSLGQGLEFLIYFQGNSAPDKSGLPSDRFSAERTGGSVSTLTIQRTQQEDSAVYLCASSLGWGRETQYFGPGTRLLVL.

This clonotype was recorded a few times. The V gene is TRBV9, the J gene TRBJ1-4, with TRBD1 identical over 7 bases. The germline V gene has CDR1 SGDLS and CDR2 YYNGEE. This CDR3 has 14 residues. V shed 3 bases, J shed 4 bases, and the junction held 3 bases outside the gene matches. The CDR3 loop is CASSAGTVNEKLFF. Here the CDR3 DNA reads TGTGCCAGCAGCGCTGGGACAGTTAATGAAAAACTGTTTTTT.

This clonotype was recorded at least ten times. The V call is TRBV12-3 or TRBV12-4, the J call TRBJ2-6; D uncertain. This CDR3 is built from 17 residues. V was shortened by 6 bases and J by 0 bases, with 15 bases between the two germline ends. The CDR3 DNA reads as TGTGCCAGCAGGTCGGGCCCAGGTATCTCTGGGGCCAACGTCCTGACTTTC. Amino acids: CASRSGPGISGANVLTF.

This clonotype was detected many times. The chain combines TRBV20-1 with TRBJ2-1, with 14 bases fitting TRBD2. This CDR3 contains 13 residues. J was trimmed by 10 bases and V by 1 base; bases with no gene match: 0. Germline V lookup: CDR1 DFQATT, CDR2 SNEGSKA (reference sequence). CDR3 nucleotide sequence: TGCAGTGCTAGAGGACTAGCGGGGGGGGAGCAGTTCTTC. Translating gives CSARGLAGGEQFF.

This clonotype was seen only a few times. The CDR3 coding sequence is TGTGCCAGCAGCCTAGAAGGTCCTAACTATGGCTACACCTTC. Its protein product is CASSLEGPNYGYTF. The chain recombines TRBV2 with TRBJ1-2; D gene uncertain. V lost 6 bases and J lost 0, with 11 bases in between. Germline-derived CDR1 and CDR2 are SNHLY and FYNNEI. The CDR3 has 14 residues.

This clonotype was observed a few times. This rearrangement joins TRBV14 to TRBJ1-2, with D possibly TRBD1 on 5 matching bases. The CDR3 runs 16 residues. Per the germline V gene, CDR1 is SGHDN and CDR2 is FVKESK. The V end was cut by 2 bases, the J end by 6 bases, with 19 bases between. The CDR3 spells CASSQRQGWGSDGYTF. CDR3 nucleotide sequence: TGTGCCAGCAGCCAACGGCAAGGTTGGGGCTCGGATGGCTACACCTTC.

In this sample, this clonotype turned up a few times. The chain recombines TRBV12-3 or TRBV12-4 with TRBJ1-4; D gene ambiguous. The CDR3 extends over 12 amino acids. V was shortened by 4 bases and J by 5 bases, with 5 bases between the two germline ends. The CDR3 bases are TGTGCCAGCAGTTCGGAGAATGAAAAACTGTTTTTT. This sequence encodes CASSSENEKLFF.

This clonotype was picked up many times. In nucleotides, the CDR3 is TGCAGCGTTCGTTCAGGGGCCGTGTCTTACGAGCAGTACTTC. It encodes CSVRSGAVSYEQYF. The rearrangement joins TRBV29-1 to TRBJ2-7; tentatively, D is TRBD1 (6 bases). The CDR3 runs 14 residues. Trimming took off 5 bases at V and 4 bases at J, with 18 bases between the two ends. CDR1 and CDR2 from the germline V gene are SQVTM and ANQGSEA.

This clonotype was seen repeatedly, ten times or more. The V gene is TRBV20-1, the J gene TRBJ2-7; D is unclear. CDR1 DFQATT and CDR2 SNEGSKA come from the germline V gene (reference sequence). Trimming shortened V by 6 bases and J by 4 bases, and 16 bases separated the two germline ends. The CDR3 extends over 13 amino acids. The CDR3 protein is CSAPLMREYEQYF. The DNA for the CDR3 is TGCAGTGCCCCGCTAATGAGAGAGTACGAGCAGTACTTC.

CDR3 DNA sequence: TGTGCCAGTAGTATAGCGAGGAGCAATCAGCCCCAGCATTTT. Its translation is CASSIARSNQPQHF. The rearrangement links TRBV19 to TRBJ1-5, with unresolved D. V was clipped by 1 base and J by 1 base, with 5 bases between them. Germline values: CDR1 LNHDA, CDR2 SQIVND (reference sequence). The CDR3 is 14 amino acids. The whole variable domain, remainder taken from reference TRBV19 and TRBJ1-5, is DGGITQSPKYLFRKEGQNVTLSCEQNLNHDAMYWYRQDPGQGLRLIYYSQIVNDFQKGDIAEGYSVSREKKESFPLTVTSAQKNPTAFYLCASSIARSNQPQHFGDGTRLSIL.

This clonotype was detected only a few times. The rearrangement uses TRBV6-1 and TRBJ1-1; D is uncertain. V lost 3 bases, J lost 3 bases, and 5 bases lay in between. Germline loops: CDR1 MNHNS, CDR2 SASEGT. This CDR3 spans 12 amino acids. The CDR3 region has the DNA TGTGCCAGCAGTGACTCCTACACTGAAGCTTTCTTT. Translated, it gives CASSDSYTEAFF.